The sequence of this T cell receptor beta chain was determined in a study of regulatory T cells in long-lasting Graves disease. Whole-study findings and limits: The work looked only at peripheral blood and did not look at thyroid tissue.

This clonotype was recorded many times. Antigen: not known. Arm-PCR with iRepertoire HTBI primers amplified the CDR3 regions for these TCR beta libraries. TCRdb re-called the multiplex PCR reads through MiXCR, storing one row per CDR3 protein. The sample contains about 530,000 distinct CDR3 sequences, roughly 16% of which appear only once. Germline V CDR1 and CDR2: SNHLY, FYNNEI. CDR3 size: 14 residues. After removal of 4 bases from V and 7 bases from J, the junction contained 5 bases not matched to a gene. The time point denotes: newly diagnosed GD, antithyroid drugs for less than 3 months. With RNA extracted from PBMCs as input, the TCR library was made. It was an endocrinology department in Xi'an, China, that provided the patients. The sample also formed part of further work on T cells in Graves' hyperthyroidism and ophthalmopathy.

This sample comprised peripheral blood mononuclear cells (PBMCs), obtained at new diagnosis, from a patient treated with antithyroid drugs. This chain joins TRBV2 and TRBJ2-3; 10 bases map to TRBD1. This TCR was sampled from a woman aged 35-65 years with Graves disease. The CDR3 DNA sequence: TGTGCCAGCAGTGGGGGACAGGGGTTATATACGCAGTATTTT. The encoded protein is CASSGGQGLYTQYF.